Below, one T cell receptor (beta chain) is given with its context. Antigen specificity is unknown. Sequenced by immunoSEQ multiplex PCR; TCRdb stores in-frame clones only, minus some. The sample lists approximately 36,000 clones, 79% occurring once. Germline loops: CDR1 SGHVS, CDR2 FNYEAQ. With 4 bases clipped from V and 2 bases from J, the junction kept 5 bases outside the gene matches. The CDR3 is 16 residues long. Tumor samples were obtained before definitive surgery or chemotherapy. The data stem from a study of high-grade serous ovarian cancer treatment subgroups. Findings of the study overall: Same-patient tumor repertoires overlapped at roughly 0.095 to 0.8; different patients barely overlapped. Without spatial data, bulk sequencing limits insight into HGSC tumor diversity.

The sequence was collected from a human donor with high-grade serous ovarian cancer. The genes are TRBV7-6 and TRBJ2-3, with 11 bases lining up with TRBD2. Material for sequencing was tumor tissue. The CDR3 nucleotides read TGTGCCAGCAGCTCCGATAGCGGGAGGGTCACAGATACGCAGTATTTT. Amino acids: CASSSDSGRVTDTQYF.